The 10 T cell receptor beta chains reported below all come from one sample, sequenced in a study of human T cells and chemical hapten exposure. Time point here: patch test 2, 6 weeks after DPC sensitization. Documented treatment: therapeutic diphenylcyclopropenone sensitization with weekly scalp DPC. One entry per CDR3 protein results from TCRdb running MiXCR on the RACE reads. Found here are fewer than 95,000 distinct CDR3 sequences, around 10% of them singletons; the top ten hold under 2.5%. Sequencing used whole blood, obtained in connection with sensitization to the hapten diphenylcyclopropenone (DPC). These receptors were collected from a middle-aged man with alopecia areata. Some clones in this sample may be carry-over from other donors' samples.

This clonotype has ten or more counts. J is TRBJ2-3 and V is TRBV20-1; D is possibly TRBD2 (6 bases). Deletions cut 6 bases from V and 0 bases from J, with 19 bases between. The CDR3 contains 16 residues. Germline V gives CDR1 DFQATT, CDR2 SNEGSKA (reference sequence). Here the CDR3 reads CSAESGTEPSTDTQYF. The DNA of the CDR3 is TGCAGTGCAGAGTCCGGGACTGAGCCTAGCACAGATACGCAGTATTTT.

The gene calls are TRBV28 and TRBJ2-3; TRBD2 agrees at 11 bases. Trimming took 4 bases from V and 2 from J; bases not matched to a gene: 8. From germline, CDR1 is MDHEN and CDR2 SYDVKM. CDR3 length: 17 residues. The DNA for the CDR3 is TGTGCCAGCAGTTCCGTGGGACTAGCGGAAAACACAGATACGCAGTATTTT. Its translation is CASSSVGLAENTDTQYF.

This chain joins TRBV21-1 and TRBJ2-7; TRBD1 is the table's D call and was not checked against the DNA. TRBV21-1 is a pseudogene. The CDR3 is made up of 17 amino acids. The CDR3 sequence is CASGLRQRKTRSYEQYV. CDR3 sequence (DNA): TGTGCCAGCGGTCTCCGACAGCGAAAAACCCGCTCCTACGAGCAGTACGTC.

As concerns this clonotype: One junction end does not reproduce the germline sequence, and a read error may be involved. The rearrangement joins TRBV29-1 to TRBJ1-1; TRBD1 matches 7 bases. Germline V gene lookup returns CDR1 SQVTM and CDR2 ANQGSEA. The CDR3 is 11 residues long. CDR3 DNA: TGCGGCGTTCCAGGGGGTACTGAAGCTTTCTTT. It encodes CGVPGGTEAFF.

A few counts support this clonotype. In DNA, the CDR3 is TGTGCCAGCAGTCCACTAGCGGGAGTTACAGATACGCAGTATTTT. Translating it yields CASSPLAGVTDTQYF. This sequence joins TRBV27 and TRBJ2-3, with 11 bases identical to TRBD2. CDR3 length equals 15 residues. Germline V gene data show CDR1 as MNHEY and CDR2 as SMNVEV (reference sequence). The V segment lost 5 bases and the J segment 3 bases; nucleotides outside the gene matches: 4.

This clonotype was observed a few times. This chain joins TRBV6-5 and TRBJ2-1, with 10 bases that match TRBD2. The CDR3 spans 14 residues. Germline V gives CDR1 MNHEY, CDR2 SVGAGI. Losses at the gene ends were 7 bases for V and 5 bases for J; bases not matched to a gene: 5. DNA for the CDR3: TGTGCCAGCAAGGGAGCGGGAGGGAACAATGAGCAGTTCTTC. Its protein is CASKGAGGNNEQFF.

This chain connects TRBV5-6 to TRBJ1-5; the D gene is possibly TRBD1 (5 bases). Trimming shortened V by 1 base and J by 11 bases, and 16 bases separated the two germline ends. The CDR3 totals 14 residues. Germline V lookup: CDR1 SGHDT, CDR2 YYEEEE. The CDR3 sequence is CASSLSAGTSAQHF. DNA of the CDR3: TGTGCCAGCAGCTTGAGTGCAGGGACTTCAGCCCAGCATTTT.

The rearrangement joins TRBV4-1 to TRBJ2-5, with a weak D call TRBD2 (6 bases). CDR1 MGHRA and CDR2 YSYEKL come from the germline V gene. The ends were cut back, 5 bases at V and 4 bases at J, with 20 bases in the middle. The CDR3 totals 16 residues. CDR3: CASSKQDRTGGETQYF. In DNA, the CDR3 is TGCGCCAGCAGCAAACAGGACCGCACCGGGGGAGAGACCCAGTACTTC.

Only a few counts were recorded for this clonotype. The chain links TRBV3-1 to TRBJ2-7; TRBD2 agrees at 10 bases. The CDR3 is 17 residues long. The J segment lost 3 bases and the V segment lost 2 bases, leaving 10 bases of the junction unmatched. Germline CDR1 is LGHDT and CDR2 is YNNKEL (reference sequence). CDR3 region: CASSQILAGGPIYEQYF. DNA for the CDR3: TGTGCCAGCAGCCAAATATTAGCGGGAGGCCCCATCTACGAGCAGTACTTC.

The chain recombines TRBV7-9 with TRBJ2-4; D not resolved. V was clipped by 2 bases and J by 5 bases, with 13 bases between them. Per the germline V gene, CDR1 is SEHNR and CDR2 is FQNEAQ (reference sequence). The CDR3 is 15 residues long. CDR3 bases: TGTGCCAGCAGCTTATTGCTCGGGTCCCAAAACATTCAGTACTTC. Protein sequence: CASSLLLGSQNIQYF. Full variable domain (remainder filled in from reference TRBV7-9 and TRBJ2-4): DTGVSQNPRHKITKRGQNVTFRCDPISEHNRLYWYRQTLGQGPEFLTYFQNEAQLEKSRLLSDRFSAERPKGSFSTLEIQRTEQGDSAMYLCASSLLLGSQNIQYFGAGTRLSVL.